These T cell receptor beta chains were read from a single sample in a study of blood T cell repertoires in COVID-19. Some clones are missing from TCRdb's copy, which holds only in-frame ones; the method was immunoSEQ multiplex PCR. The profile shows around 160,000 clones, 80% to 85% of them singletons. The sample comprised peripheral blood. These receptors were taken from a human donor in a cohort sampled during active COVID-19. The CDR3 runs from the conserved cysteine through the conserved F or W. A D gene is named only where the DNA matches it firmly. For some rows the clone size is stated as once, few or many, or as a class when expanded; others skip it.

V gene: TRBV5-1; J gene: TRBJ1-1; D gene: NA; clone size: NA; CDR3 protein: CASSRRQNTEAFF; CDR3 DNA: TGCGCCAGCAGCCGTCGACAGAACACTGAAGCTTTCTTT
V gene: TRBV19; J gene: TRBJ2-7; D gene: TRBD1; clone size: NA; CDR3 protein: CASSMDRGGEQYF; CDR3 DNA: TGTGCCAGTAGTATGGACAGGGGAGGCGAGCAGTACTTC
V gene: TRBV6-2/TRBV6-3; J gene: TRBJ1-2; D gene: NA; clone size: NA; CDR3 protein: CASSTTQGNGYTF; CDR3 DNA: TGTGCCAGCAGTACCACCCAGGGAAATGGCTACACCTTC
V gene: TRBV4-2; J gene: TRBJ2-7; D gene: NA; clone size: NA; CDR3 protein: CASSRGNSRGAIDEQYF; CDR3 DNA: TGTGCCAGCAGCCGCGGAAACAGCCGGGGGGCAATAGACGAGCAGTACTTC
V gene: TRBV6-2/TRBV6-3; J gene: TRBJ1-2; D gene: TRBD1; clone size: NA; CDR3 protein: CASSDEAGGVYGYTF; CDR3 DNA: TGTGCCAGCAGCGACGAGGCAGGGGGCGTTTATGGCTACACCTTC
V gene: TRBV6-5; J gene: TRBJ1-5; D gene: TRBD1; clone size: NA; CDR3 protein: CASSYSGQGSQPQHF; CDR3 DNA: TGTGCCAGCAGTTACTCGGGACAGGGAAGTCAGCCCCAGCATTTT
V gene: TRBV4-3; J gene: TRBJ1-1; D gene: TRBD1; clone size: NA; CDR3 protein: CASSQEQGGTEAFF; CDR3 DNA: TGCGCCAGCAGCCAAGAGCAGGGGGGTACTGAAGCTTTCTTT
V gene: TRBV18; J gene: TRBJ1-1; D gene: TRBD1; clone size: NA; CDR3 protein: CASSPTGTALEAFF; CDR3 DNA: TGTGCCAGCTCACCTACAGGGACAGCCCTTGAAGCTTTCTTT
V gene: TRBV5-1; J gene: TRBJ1-1; D gene: TRBD1; clone size: NA; CDR3 protein: CASSRTGATEAFF; CDR3 DNA: TGCGCCAGCAGCAGGACAGGGGCCACTGAAGCTTTCTTT
V gene: TRBV12-3/TRBV12-4; J gene: TRBJ1-2; D gene: NA; clone size: NA; CDR3 protein: CASSPGDYGYTF; CDR3 DNA: TGTGCCAGCTCCCCGGGGGACTATGGCTACACCTTC
V gene: TRBV30; J gene: TRBJ2-3; D gene: TRBD2; clone size: NA; CDR3 protein: CAWSEDVASGPRADTQYF; CDR3 DNA: TGTGCCTGGAGTGAAGATGTGGCTAGCGGGCCTCGGGCAGATACGCAGTATTTT
V gene: TRBV24-1; J gene: TRBJ2-7; D gene: TRBD1; clone size: NA; CDR3 protein: CATSQDRGNDEQYF; CDR3 DNA: TGTGCCACCAGCCAGGACAGGGGGAACGACGAGCAGTACTTC
V gene: TRBV14; J gene: TRBJ1-1; D gene: NA; clone size: once; CDR3 protein: CASSQDWSGGTEAFF; CDR3 DNA: TGTGCCAGCAGCCAAGATTGGTCCGGGGGCACTGAAGCTTTCTTT
V gene: TRBV15; J gene: TRBJ2-1; D gene: NA; clone size: NA; CDR3 protein: CATSRKRRAPKDEQFF; CDR3 DNA: TGTGCCACCAGCAGAAAGAGGCGGGCCCCCAAGGATGAGCAGTTCTTC
V gene: TRBV2; J gene: TRBJ1-6; D gene: NA; clone size: NA; CDR3 protein: CASILRLNSPLHF; CDR3 DNA: TGTGCCAGCATCCTCAGGCTGAATTCACCCCTCCACTTT
V gene: TRBV7-9; J gene: TRBJ2-7; D gene: TRBD2; clone size: NA; CDR3 protein: CASSPSGGAYEQYF; CDR3 DNA: TGTGCCAGCAGCCCCTCGGGGGGTGCCTACGAGCAGTACTTC
V gene: TRBV7-2; J gene: TRBJ2-3; D gene: TRBD2; clone size: NA; CDR3 protein: CASRTSGGADTQYF; CDR3 DNA: TGTGCCAGCAGGACTAGCGGTGGCGCAGATACGCAGTATTTT
V gene: TRBV7-6; J gene: TRBJ2-7; D gene: TRBD2; clone size: NA; CDR3 protein: CASSGGVEQYF; CDR3 DNA: TGTGCCAGCAGCGGGGGGGTCGAGCAGTACTTC
V gene: TRBV5-1; J gene: TRBJ2-7; D gene: NA; clone size: few; CDR3 protein: CASSLTGYEQYF; CDR3 DNA: TGCGCCAGCAGCTTGACGGGCTACGAGCAGTACTTC
V gene: TRBV7-8; J gene: TRBJ1-4; D gene: NA; clone size: NA; CDR3 protein: CASSSEAGDEKLFF; CDR3 DNA: TGTGCCAGCAGCTCCGAGGCCGGAGATGAAAAACTGTTTTTT
V gene: TRBV25-1; J gene: TRBJ1-2; D gene: NA; clone size: NA; CDR3 protein: CASSETGRVYGYTF; CDR3 DNA: TGTGCCAGCAGTGAAACAGGGAGGGTCTATGGCTACACCTTC
V gene: TRBV4-1; J gene: TRBJ2-1; D gene: NA; clone size: few; CDR3 protein: CASSQDKRRGPYNEQFF; CDR3 DNA: TGCGCCAGCAGCCAAGATAAAAGGAGGGGGCCGTACAATGAGCAGTTCTTC
V gene: TRBV7-2; J gene: TRBJ2-5; D gene: NA; clone size: few; CDR3 protein: CASSSRHRAQETQYF; CDR3 DNA: TGTGCCAGCAGCTCACGTCACAGGGCCCAAGAGACCCAGTACTTC
V gene: TRBV12-3/TRBV12-4; J gene: TRBJ1-2; D gene: NA; clone size: few; CDR3 protein: CASSLAGFSGYTF; CDR3 DNA: TGTGCCAGCAGTTTGGCGGGTTTTAGCGGCTACACCTTC
V gene: TRBV6-2/TRBV6-3; J gene: TRBJ2-7; D gene: NA; clone size: NA; CDR3 protein: CASSYTPTYEQYF; CDR3 DNA: TGTGCCAGCAGTTATACTCCTACCTACGAGCAGTACTTC
V gene: TRBV18; J gene: TRBJ2-7; D gene: NA; clone size: NA; CDR3 protein: CASSPPQGTGIGEQYF; CDR3 DNA: TGTGCCAGCTCACCACCGCAGGGGACCGGGATTGGGGAGCAGTACTTC
V gene: TRBV6-5; J gene: TRBJ2-6; D gene: NA; clone size: NA; CDR3 protein: CASSLDSSGANVLTF; CDR3 DNA: TGTGCCAGCAGTCTTGACAGCTCTGGGGCCAACGTCCTGACTTTC
V gene: TRBV19; J gene: TRBJ2-3; D gene: NA; clone size: NA; CDR3 protein: CASSIGGFSTDTQYF; CDR3 DNA: TGTGCCAGTAGTATAGGAGGATTTAGCACAGATACGCAGTATTTT
V gene: TRBV4-1; J gene: TRBJ1-6; D gene: TRBD1; clone size: NA; CDR3 protein: CASSQETGGGSYNSPLHF; CDR3 DNA: TGCGCCAGCAGCCAGGAGACAGGGGGCGGCTCCTATAATTCACCCCTCCACTTT
V gene: TRBV18; J gene: TRBJ1-1; D gene: NA; clone size: few; CDR3 protein: CASSLTENTEAFF; CDR3 DNA: TGTGCCAGCTCACTGACAGAGAACACTGAAGCTTTCTTT
V gene: TRBV24-1; J gene: TRBJ1-2; D gene: TRBD1; clone size: NA; CDR3 protein: CATSEWDRAHGYTF; CDR3 DNA: TGTGCCACCAGTGAGTGGGACAGGGCCCATGGCTACACCTTC
V gene: TRBV18; J gene: TRBJ1-2; D gene: NA; clone size: NA; CDR3 protein: CASSPPRDYGYTF; CDR3 DNA: TGTGCCAGCTCACCCCCCCGGGACTATGGCTACACCTTC
V gene: TRBV10-3; J gene: TRBJ2-7; D gene: NA; clone size: NA; CDR3 protein: CAISAPAGTYEQYF; CDR3 DNA: TGTGCCATCAGTGCCCCGGCCGGGACCTACGAGCAGTACTTC
V gene: TRBV19; J gene: TRBJ2-2; D gene: NA; clone size: NA; CDR3 protein: CASSTRTAPNTGELFF; CDR3 DNA: TGTGCCAGTAGTACTCGGACAGCCCCGAACACCGGGGAGCTGTTTTTT
V gene: TRBV4-1; J gene: TRBJ2-3; D gene: TRBD1; clone size: NA; CDR3 protein: CASSQEGDRGGGTQYF; CDR3 DNA: TGCGCCAGCAGCCAAGAAGGTGACAGGGGAGGAGGTACGCAGTATTTT
V gene: TRBV7-7; J gene: TRBJ2-2; D gene: NA; clone size: NA; CDR3 protein: CASLPTALNTGELFF; CDR3 DNA: TGTGCCAGCCTCCCTACGGCACTAAACACCGGGGAGCTGTTTTTT
V gene: TRBV11-3; J gene: TRBJ2-7; D gene: TRBD1; clone size: few; CDR3 protein: CASSTTGGSYEQYF; CDR3 DNA: TGTGCCAGCAGCACAACAGGGGGCAGTTACGAGCAGTACTTC
V gene: TRBV6-2/TRBV6-3; J gene: TRBJ2-2; D gene: TRBD1; clone size: NA; CDR3 protein: CASSYRGWYRGRTGELFF; CDR3 DNA: TGTGCCAGCAGTTACCGGGGTTGGTACAGGGGGCGTACCGGGGAGCTGTTTTTT
V gene: TRBV9; J gene: TRBJ1-3; D gene: TRBD1; clone size: NA; CDR3 protein: CASSSTGAGNTIYF; CDR3 DNA: TGTGCCAGCAGCTCGACAGGGGCTGGAAACACCATATATTTT
V gene: TRBV10-3; J gene: TRBJ1-3; D gene: NA; clone size: NA; CDR3 protein: CAIRGGISGNTIYF; CDR3 DNA: TGTGCCATCAGGGGAGGGATCTCTGGAAACACCATATATTTT